This T cell receptor beta chain derives from a study of blood T cell repertoires in COVID-19 (TCRdb year 2020). In the study overall: Samples covering the acute and convalescent phases of COVID-19 were provided by collaborators in the United States, Italy and Spain. The material from the prospective study consisted of cDNA or gDNA derived from T cells, B-cell-depleted T cells, or PBMCs. HLA class I and class II types, where available, came from metadata supplied by the sample provider rather than from assay-based typing. A de-identified subject ID, COVID-19 status, age in years and sex were almost always included in the sample metadata. The samples were drawn from two sources: the first 160 participants of the ongoing ImmuneRACE study, and fewer than 1,500 subjects contributed by 6 global collaborators. The repertoires were made available in a free public database intended to serve as a resource for research on the immune response to SARS-CoV-2. Deeply sampled blood TCRbeta repertoires from subjects exposed to, actively infected with, or recovered from COVID-19 were included in the dataset.

TCRbeta CDR3 regions were amplified from genomic DNA by means of the immunoSEQ Assay, a bias-controlled multiplex PCR. From the authors' description of their analysis: The number of nucleated cells in each sample was estimated from the amplification of reference gene primers within the assay. Sequence reads were collapsed and filtered to measure the absolute abundance of every unique TCRbeta CDR3 rearrangement. Productive Simpson clonality was computed per sample as the square root of Simpson's diversity index over productive rearrangements. Imported from immuneACCESS, the table was reduced by TCRdb to in-frame sequences with V and J called. These copies leave out some clones; in studies compared against another copy, an unresolved V gene accounts for under half, and the cause of the remainder is not known. V and J calls plus clone size are reproduced from that table; the DNA served to infer D and trimming. The sample data list some 250,000 clones, and about 90% of these were observed just once. Of the sample, around 7.8% is held by the ten largest clones.

Worth noting for this clone: Its antigen has not been determined. The sample holds no much larger clone one base away, and base qualities are not on file.

At the junction V is shortened by 3 bases and J by 4 bases, with 12 bases in between. The CDR3 contains 14 residues, cysteine and phenylalanine counted. Here the CDR3 DNA is all that survives: 42 bases in frame from base 1. Via the germline V gene, CDR1 is SGHVS and CDR2 FQNEAQ. Results the study describes overall, beyond this receptor: The amount of clinical and demographic metadata varied by source and participant and was provided uncurated.

Samples from volunteer blood donors who had recovered from COVID-19 were contributed by a second Seattle source. Each collaborating institution followed its own protocols to collect whole blood in K2EDTA tubes. Collaborator samples were shipped for TCRbeta analysis as frozen whole blood, isolated PBMCs, or DNA extracted from either sample type. The sequenced sample consisted of peripheral blood. The origin of this receptor is a man aged 55 to 70 who had recovered from COVID-19. The sequence links TRBV7-8 to TRBJ2-5, and the D gene may be TRBD1, 5 bases matching. The DNA is TGTGCCAGCAGCTTCCGGGCCCAGGGAGAGACCCAGTACTTC. It encodes CASSFRAQGETQYF.